The 23 T cell receptor beta chains given below trace back to one sample, sequenced in a study of technical replicates of blood from a handful of donors. Libraries were prepared by immunoSEQ multiplex PCR; TCRdb keeps only in-frame clonotypes and omits some of them. This table holds 75,000 to 90,000 clones, over 80% found once. Sequencing input: T cells isolated from PBMCs. The source of these receptors is a human donor in good health.

V and J are TRBV28 and TRBJ1-5; D is undetermined. The CDR3 loop spans 14 amino acids. Germline V gene lookup returns CDR1 MDHEN and CDR2 SYDVKM. Trimming took off 2 bases at V and 4 bases at J, with 9 bases between the two ends. CDR3 nucleotide sequence: TGTGCCAGCAGTTTAGTCGCCAGGAATCAGCCCCAGCATTTT. Encoded protein: CASSLVARNQPQHF.

This rearrangement joins TRBV5-4 to TRBJ2-7, with 7 bases identical to TRBD2. This CDR3 contains 14 residues. V lost 3 bases and J lost 0; bases outside the gene matches: 3. The V gene's germline CDR1 is SGHNT and CDR2 YYREEE (reference sequence). The CDR3 loop reads CASSSSGPSYEQYF. CDR3 DNA sequence: TGTGCCAGCAGCTCTAGCGGCCCCTCCTACGAGCAGTACTTC.

V is TRBV30 and J is TRBJ2-3; D is uncertain. The germline V gene has CDR1 GTSNPN and CDR2 SVGIG (reference sequence). The CDR3 totals 14 residues. Trimming shortened V by 2 bases and J by 1 base, and 10 bases separated the two germline ends. The CDR3 protein is CAWSPPQGTDTQYF. CDR3 bases: TGTGCCTGGAGTCCCCCTCAGGGCACAGATACGCAGTATTTT.

V gene TRBV14 combines with J gene TRBJ1-2, with D possibly matching TRBD1 (6 bases). V lost 6 bases and J 7 bases, leaving 21 bases between the germline ends. Per germline, CDR1 SGHDN and CDR2 FVKESK. The CDR3 totals 15 residues. CDR3 loop: CASRQDSSPLAGYTF. The DNA for the CDR3 is TGTGCCAGCAGACAGGACAGCTCACCTTTGGCTGGCTACACCTTC.

This clone was seen a handful of times. This rearrangement joins TRBV30 to TRBJ1-6; the match to TRBD1 covers 7 bases. CDR1 GTSNPN and CDR2 SVGIG come from the germline V gene (reference sequence). V was pared by 1 base and J by 9 bases, with 15 bases of the junction left unmatched. The CDR3 runs 17 residues. This CDR3 is CAWSALPWRQGTSPLHF. The CDR3 bases are TGTGCCTGGAGTGCCTTACCCTGGCGACAGGGTACTTCACCCCTCCACTTT.

The rearrangement links TRBV28 to TRBJ2-7, with no clear D. Trimming cost V 3 bases and J 3 bases, with 9 bases left between them. The CDR3 loop spans 13 amino acids. Germline V lookup: CDR1 MDHEN, CDR2 SYDVKM. The CDR3 nucleotides are TGTGCCAGCAGTTTTCCCCCCCGCTACGAGCAGTACTTC. As protein: CASSFPPRYEQYF.

This chain links TRBV2 with TRBJ2-1; 8 nucleotides line up with TRBD1. Germline V gives CDR1 SNHLY, CDR2 FYNNEI. The CDR3 consists of 13 residues. The trim removed 6 bases at V and 4 bases at J, leaving 2 bases unmatched. The CDR3 region has the DNA TGTGCCAGCAGGGACAGGGTATACAATGAGCAGTTCTTC. This gives the protein CASRDRVYNEQFF.

The chain is built from TRBV6-4 and TRBJ2-7, with no clear D. Germline loops: CDR1 MRHNA, CDR2 SNTAGT. V was clipped by 3 bases and J by 4 bases, with 16 bases between them. The CDR3 covers 15 residues. CDR3 DNA sequence: TGTGCCAGCAGTGAGACACCCAGATCCTCGTACGAGCAGTACTTC. Encoded protein: CASSETPRSSYEQYF.

The chain uses TRBV18 and TRBJ1-4, with D maybe TRBD1 (5 bases). Germline V lookup: CDR1 KGHSH, CDR2 LQKENI. This CDR3 contains 14 residues. V was trimmed by 2 bases and J by 5 bases, leaving 9 bases between them. The CDR3 nucleotides read TGTGCCAGCTCACCATCGGGGGGGAATGAAAAACTGTTTTTT. It encodes CASSPSGGNEKLFF.

The chain joins TRBV13 to TRBJ1-2; 7 bases match TRBD1. Germline CDR1 and CDR2: PRHDT and FYEKMQ (reference sequence). This CDR3 is 14 amino acids long. Trimming at V came to 1 base and at J to 6 bases, leaving 5 bases not matched to a gene. The CDR3 sequence: CASSLDRGRDGYTF. CDR3 in DNA: TGTGCCAGCAGCTTAGATAGGGGGCGGGATGGCTACACCTTC. Variable domain in full (rest from reference TRBV13 and TRBJ1-2): AAGVIQSPRHLIKEKRETATLKCYPIPRHDTVYWYQQGPGQDPQFLISFYEKMQSDKGSIPDRFSAQQFSDYHSELNMSSLELGDSALYFCASSLDRGRDGYTFGSGTRLTVV.

This clone occurred a few times. The rearrangement links TRBV19 to TRBJ1-1; TRBD1 matches 9 bases. The CDR3 loop spans 16 amino acids. Trimming removed 3 bases from V and 6 bases from J; junction bases left unmatched: 11. CDR1 and CDR2 (germline): LNHDA, SQIVND (reference sequence). Written as DNA, the CDR3 is TGTGCCAGTAGTATGGGGGGACAGGGTCATGACGCTGAAGCTTTCTTT. This encodes CASSMGGQGHDAEAFF.

This chain connects TRBV7-6 to TRBJ1-6, with D possibly TRBD1 on 6 matching bases. V was clipped by 4 bases and J by 8 bases, with 18 bases between them. The CDR3 runs 16 residues. CDR1 is SGHVS and CDR2 is FNYEAQ in the germline V gene. Here the CDR3 reads CASSSLDVGADSPLHF. The CDR3 DNA reads as TGTGCCAGCAGCTCTCTTGATGTGGGGGCGGATTCACCCCTCCACTTT.

This clone was detected once. This sequence joins TRBV6-1 and TRBJ2-1, with 7 bases identical to TRBD1. This CDR3 spans 13 amino acids. V shed 6 bases, J shed 6 bases, and the junction held 5 bases outside the gene matches. Looked up from germline, CDR1 is MNHNS and CDR2 is SASEGT. The CDR3: CASRDSGGNEQFF. CDR3 in DNA: TGTGCCAGCAGGGATTCAGGGGGCAATGAGCAGTTCTTC.

V and J are TRBV4-2 and TRBJ2-3, with TRBD2 matching over 13 bases. Germline V lookup: CDR1 LGHNA, CDR2 YNFKEQ. V lost 1 base, J lost 11 bases, and 12 bases stayed unmatched. The CDR3 contains 17 residues. CDR3 loop: CASSQAVGLAGDLGQYF. The CDR3 DNA sequence: TGTGCCAGCAGCCAAGCTGTCGGACTAGCGGGGGACCTTGGGCAGTATTTT.

This chain joins TRBV4-1 and TRBJ1-5, with TRBD1 matching 8 bases. Unmatched junction bases numbered 7, after V lost 3 bases and J lost 0 bases. The V gene's germline CDR1 is MGHRA and CDR2 YSYEKL. This CDR3 comprises 17 residues. As DNA, the CDR3 is TGCGCCAGCAGCCAGGCATCGACAGGGGTTAGCAATCAGCCCCAGCATTTT. Its translation: CASSQASTGVSNQPQHF.

V usage is TRBV19 and J usage is TRBJ2-6, with 8 bases lining up with TRBD1. J gave up 5 bases and V 5 bases, and 17 bases lay outside the gene matches. Germline values: CDR1 LNHDA, CDR2 SQIVND (reference sequence). The CDR3 runs 19 residues. CDR3 protein: CASSDRTGFPTMRANVLTF. The DNA of the CDR3 is TGTGCCAGTAGTGACCGGACAGGGTTTCCCACAATGCGGGCCAACGTCCTGACTTTC.

The rearrangement uses TRBV28 and TRBJ1-3, with 9 bases identical to TRBD1. Trimming took 4 bases from V and 4 from J; bases not matched to a gene: 8. Germline V gene sequence: CDR1 MDHEN, CDR2 SYDVKM. This CDR3 region has 16 residues. Written as DNA, the CDR3 is TGTGCCAGCAGTTACGATCAGGGACAGGGCGGAAACACCATATATTTT. It specifies CASSYDQGQGGNTIYF. The full variable domain, with the rest looked up from reference TRBV28 and TRBJ1-3, is DVKVTQSSRYLVKRTGEKVFLECVQDMDHENMFWYRQDPGLGLRLIYFSYDVKMKEKGDIPEGYSVSREKKERFSLILESASTNQTSMYLCASSYDQGQGGNTIYFGEGSWLTVV.

This rearrangement joins TRBV5-1 to TRBJ2-1, with 10 bases fitting TRBD2. The germline gives CDR1 SGHRS, CDR2 YFSETQ. The V segment lost 0 bases and the J segment 4 bases; nucleotides outside the gene matches: 4. CDR3 length: 16 residues. CDR3 nucleotides: TGCGCCAGCAGCTTGGAACAGCGGGAGGGTTACAATGAGCAGTTCTTC. It is translated as CASSLEQREGYNEQFF.

This chain uses TRBV5-5 with TRBJ1-2, with unresolved D. The ends were cut back, 2 bases at V and 6 bases at J, with 14 bases in the middle. Germline assignment: CDR1 SGHKS and CDR2 YYEKEE (reference sequence). The CDR3 totals 14 residues. CDR3 nucleotide sequence: TGTGCCAGCAGCTTTCCCGGGGTTTCGAATGGCTACACCTTC. It encodes CASSFPGVSNGYTF.

CDR3 nucleotide sequence: TGTGCCAGCTCAGAAGGCAGGGACACTGAAGCTTTCTTT. This sequence encodes CASSEGRDTEAFF. The V gene is TRBV18, the J gene TRBJ1-1; the D gene is possibly TRBD1 (5 bases). The germline V gene encodes CDR1 KGHSH and CDR2 LQKENI. The CDR3 consists of 13 residues. Trimming took off 5 bases at V and 3 bases at J, with 10 bases between the two ends. Combining the CDR3 with reference TRBV18 and TRBJ1-1 gives the whole variable domain NAGVMQNPRHLVRRRGQEARLRCSPMKGHSHVYWYRQLPEEGLKFMVYLQKENIIDESGMPKERFSAEFPKEGPSILRIQQVVRGDSAAYFCASSEGRDTEAFFGQGTRLTVV.

This clone has just one count. The chain uses TRBV18 and TRBJ2-5, with 9 bases lining up with TRBD1. The CDR3 is 16 amino acids. In germline, CDR1 is KGHSH, CDR2 LQKENI. Trimming took 6 bases from V and 7 from J; bases not matched to a gene: 15. The CDR3 here is CASSRTTGGSELTQYF. The DNA of the CDR3 is TGTGCCAGCTCCCGCACGACAGGGGGTTCAGAGTTGACCCAGTACTTC.

This clone was detected once. V gene TRBV13 combines with J gene TRBJ1-4; possible D gene TRBD1, 5 bases. The CDR3 is made up of 15 amino acids. Germline V gives CDR1 PRHDT, CDR2 FYEKMQ (reference sequence). V was cut by 4 bases and J by 4 bases, with 13 bases left in between. The CDR3 DNA follows: TGTGCCAGCAGCTGGGGATTTAGGGGTAATGAAAAACTGTTTTTT. It codes for CASSWGFRGNEKLFF.

The gene calls are TRBV6-1 and TRBJ1-5, with a weak D call TRBD1 (5 bases). The CDR3 length is 15 residues. The V and J ends lost 1 base and 7 bases respectively, with 14 bases between them. Per germline, CDR1 MNHNS and CDR2 SASEGT. CDR3 nucleotide sequence: TGTGCCAGCAGTGAAGGGGGCATGAGGTACCAGCCCCAGCATTTT. Its protein is CASSEGGMRYQPQHF.